Here is one T cell receptor beta chain with its context. Its antigen is not identified. The data originate from a study of shared clonotypes between healthy human individuals. Regarding the study as a whole: Generation of non-shared clonotypes was less probable than generation of clonotypes shared by all four donors. Sampling covered blood only; tissue repertoires likely differ.

The CDR3 consists of 14 residues. The germline CDR1 and CDR2 sequences are MGHRA and YSYEKL. V lost 4 bases and J lost 4; bases outside the gene matches: 4. Samples underwent the assay at deep level. Data came from immunoSEQ multiplex PCR; TCRdb stores just in-frame clones and leaves some out. The sample includes some 2,000,000 clones, approximately 95% of them seen just once. The receptor was derived from a young man in good health. This chain connects TRBV4-1 to TRBJ2-1, with TRBD2 identical over 7 bases. What was sequenced was naive CD4+ T cells sorted from blood. As for subset: CD45RA+ positively selected. Here the CDR3 DNA reads TGCGCCAGCAGCCGTCTAGCGGTTTACAATGAGCAGTTCTTC. Translation: CASSRLAVYNEQFF.